This T cell receptor beta chain is drawn from a study of T cell responses to AZD1222 COVID-19 vaccine. Study-wide points: The breadth and depth of Spike-specific TCRs increased once two AZD1222 doses had been given. CD4 TCRs associated with vaccination spanned spike, dominating at 160-218 and 743-854.

The ends were cut back, 6 bases at V and 3 bases at J, with 13 bases in the middle. The CDR3 consists of 13 residues. Germline V lookup: CDR1 SGHNT, CDR2 YYREEE (reference sequence). In the case of this clone: Antigen unknown.

TCRdb keeps only in-frame clones here, not all; method: immunoSEQ multiplex PCR. The table includes about 110,000 clones, roughly 89% detected once. Sequencing was performed on peripheral blood, taken on day 0 of AZD1222 vaccination. The gene calls are TRBV5-4 and TRBJ2-7; D might be TRBD1 (6 bases). The sequence derives from an adult in good health. The CDR3: CASTQGLGYEQYF. CDR3 DNA sequence: TGTGCCAGCACGCAGGGGCTTGGCTACGAGCAGTACTTC.